This TCR beta chain was retrieved from a study of T cells in Graves' hyperthyroidism and ophthalmopathy. Study information: Any treatment followed the collection of peripheral blood at initial diagnosis.

The study's findings and limits: Blood held most thyroid clonotypes expanded above 0.001 frequency.

RNA transcripts yielded amplified TCR beta CDR3 regions. Researchers ran a first-round RT-PCR on the TCR CDR3 using the HTBI primer set. A single record per CDR3 protein comes from TCRdb applying MiXCR to the multiplex PCR reads. The table has about 180,000 distinct CDR3 sequences, about a sixth seen once; the top ten hold roughly 32%. At least ten counts were recorded for this clonotype. What it binds is unknown. The length of the CDR3 is 13 residues. The germline V and J ends were trimmed by 2 bases and 1 base, with 5 bases remaining between them. Per germline, CDR1 SEHNR and CDR2 FQNEAQ (reference sequence). Any patient presenting with uncontrolled infection, other autoimmune disease, pregnancy or lactation was left out.

The source material was blood. This receptor was identified in a woman in her fifties or sixties with Graves' hyperthyroidism. V usage is TRBV7-9 and J usage is TRBJ1-1; D gene ambiguous. The CDR3 DNA reads as TGTGCCAGCAGCTTATTACAGAACACTGAAGCTTTCTTT. Translated: CASSLLQNTEAFF.